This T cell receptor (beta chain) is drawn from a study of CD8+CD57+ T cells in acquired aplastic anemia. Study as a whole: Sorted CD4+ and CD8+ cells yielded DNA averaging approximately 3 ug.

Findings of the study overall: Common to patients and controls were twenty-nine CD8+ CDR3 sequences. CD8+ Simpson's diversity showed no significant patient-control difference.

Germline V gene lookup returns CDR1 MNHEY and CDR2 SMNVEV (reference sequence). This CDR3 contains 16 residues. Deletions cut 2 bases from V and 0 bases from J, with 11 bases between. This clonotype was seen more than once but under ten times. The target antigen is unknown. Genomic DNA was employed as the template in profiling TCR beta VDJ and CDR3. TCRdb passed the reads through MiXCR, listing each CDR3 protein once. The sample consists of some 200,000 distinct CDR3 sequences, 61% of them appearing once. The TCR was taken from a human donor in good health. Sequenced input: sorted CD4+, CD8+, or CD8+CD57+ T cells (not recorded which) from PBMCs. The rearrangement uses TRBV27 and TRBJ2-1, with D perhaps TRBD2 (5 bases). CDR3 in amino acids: CASSLSWEISYNEQFF. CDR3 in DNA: TGTGCCAGCAGTTTAAGTTGGGAGATCTCCTACAATGAGCAGTTCTTC.